This TCR beta chain was sequenced during a study of T cells expressing NK-cell markers. Study details: Seven donors tested HCMV-seropositive and one tested seronegative among the eight sequenced.

In the case of this clonotype: Its antigen remains unidentified.

Points from the study as a whole: Five or six of the donors carried dominant NKG2C+ clonotypes that took up roughly 1.0-8% of their CD8+ T cells.

Libraries used 5'RACE template switching adding universal primer site and UMIs. With the 5' RACE reads reprocessed, TCRdb shows one record per CDR3 protein and no DNA. This sample's table has a few hundred thousand distinct CDR3 sequences. Sequencing was performed on blood T cells: a sorted CD56 or NKG2C T cell subset, CD4+ or CD8+ T cells, or bulk PBMC T cells (not recorded which). The source of this sequence is a man aged 18 to 70 in good health.

CDR3 sequence: CASSSLAVSTDTQYF. This chain joins TRBV7-2 and TRBJ2-3; no DNA is available, so the TRBD2 call from TCRdb remains unchecked. The germline V gene encodes CDR1 SGHTA and CDR2 FQGNSA. This CDR3 region has 15 residues.